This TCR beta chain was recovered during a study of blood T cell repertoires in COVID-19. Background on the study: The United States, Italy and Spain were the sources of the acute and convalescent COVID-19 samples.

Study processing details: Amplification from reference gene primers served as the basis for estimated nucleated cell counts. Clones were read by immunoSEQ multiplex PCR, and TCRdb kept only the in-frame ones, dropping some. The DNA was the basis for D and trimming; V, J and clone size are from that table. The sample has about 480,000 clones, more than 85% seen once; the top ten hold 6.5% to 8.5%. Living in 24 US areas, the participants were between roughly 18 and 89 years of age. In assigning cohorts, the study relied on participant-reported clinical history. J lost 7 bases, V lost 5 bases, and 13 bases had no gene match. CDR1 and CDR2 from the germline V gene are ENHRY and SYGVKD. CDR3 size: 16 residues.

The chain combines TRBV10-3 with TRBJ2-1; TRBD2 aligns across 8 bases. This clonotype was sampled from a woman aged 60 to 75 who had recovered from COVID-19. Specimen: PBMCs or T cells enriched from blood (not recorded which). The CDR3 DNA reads TGTGCCATCAGTCCCCCGACGGAGCGGGGGCAGAATGAGCAGTTCTTC. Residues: CAISPPTERGQNEQFF.